This T cell receptor beta chain was captured by sequencing in a study of T cell repertoires in cytomegalovirus infection. Overall study context: Public TCR beta signatures were indicative of both CMV infection and a matching HLA type.

Notes on the study in general: The study found HLA-C-restricted CMV-specific TCR beta clonotypes dominating the ex vivo response.

About this clonotype: Its matching antigen is unknown.

Trimming removed 4 bases at V and 4 bases at J, with 19 bases between. Germline V gene data show CDR1 as SGHKS and CDR2 as YYEKEE (reference sequence). This CDR3 spans 16 amino acids. MiXCR, run by TCRdb on the reads, gives a single entry per CDR3 protein. The data show hundreds of thousands of distinct CDR3 sequences, with roughly 31% seen just once and about an eighth held by the top ten. The chain links TRBV5-5 to TRBJ2-3, with TRBD2 as a possible D gene (6 bases). This clonotype was obtained from a human donor in good health (CMV status not recorded). Some clones in this sample may be carry-over from other donors' samples. Sequencing used cultured CD8+ T cells from PBMCs, obtained from culture after CMV antigen stimulation. The CDR3, as DNA: TGTGCCAGCAGCGGAAGGGACTCCTTCGCACCAGATACGCAGTATTTT. It codes for CASSGRDSFAPDTQYF. The variable domain in full, with the rest retrieved from reference TRBV5-5 and TRBJ2-3, is DAGVTQSPTHLIKTRGQQVTLRCSPISGHKSVSWYQQVLGQGPQFIFQYYEKEERGRGNFPDRFSARQFPNYSSELNVNALLLGDSALYLCASSGRDSFAPDTQYFGPGTRLTVL.